This TCR beta chain was recovered during a study of shared clonotypes between healthy human individuals. About the research overall: Donors, aged 18 to 49, were a couple of women and three men. Overall study findings and caveats: Tissue TCR repertoires likely differ from these blood-only repertoires.

With 2 bases clipped from V and 7 bases from J, the junction kept 7 bases outside the gene matches. This CDR3 comprises 14 residues. The germline CDR1 and CDR2 sequences are PRHDT and FYEKMQ (reference sequence). Naive CD8 cells were CD45RO-negative, positively selected for CCR7, excluding terminally differentiated effector memory CD45RA+ cells. Each donor was a Caucasian adult residing in Nashville, Tennessee. In replicate PCRs of sorted subsets, about 200 ng DNA, approximately 32,000 T cell genomes, was used. The data were produced by immunoSEQ multiplex PCR, yet TCRdb's version contains in-frame clones alone and is incomplete. The sample records over 2,000,000 clones, approximately 92% being singletons. Remarks on this clone: The antigen is unknown.

This chain joins TRBV13 and TRBJ2-7; 8 bases line up with TRBD2. The material sequenced was naive CD8+ T cells from PBMCs. The sequence was obtained from a man aged 18 to 29 in good health. Some clones in this sample may be carry-over from other donors' samples. The CDR3 region is CASSLSLAGWEQYF. CDR3 DNA: TGTGCCAGCAGCTTATCCCTAGCGGGTTGGGAGCAGTACTTC.